The clone carrying this T cell receptor beta chain was recorded once. Here immunoSEQ multiplex PCR was the method, and the copy in TCRdb shows in-frame clones only, minus some. Here the sample spans a few hundred thousand clones, 90% being singletons. Categorization into cohorts depended on clinical history that participants reported. The data belong to a study of blood T cell repertoires in COVID-19. Study in general: Specimens from acute and convalescent COVID-19 originated in the United States, Italy and Spain. Sources were T cells, B-cell-depleted T cells, or PBMCs; the material itself was cDNA or gDNA.

Trimming removed 3 bases at V and 2 bases at J, with 8 bases between. The V gene's germline CDR1 is MDHEN and CDR2 SYDVKM. The CDR3 is made up of 13 amino acids. The J gene is TRBJ2-7, the V gene TRBV28; D might be TRBD1 (5 bases). The sequence derives from a man between 25 and 39 years old who had been exposed to COVID-19. The sequenced sample consisted of PBMCs or T cells enriched from blood (not recorded which). The CDR3, as DNA: TGTGCCAGCAGTTTGACAGTCGCCTACGAGCAGTACTTC. The encoded protein is CASSLTVAYEQYF.